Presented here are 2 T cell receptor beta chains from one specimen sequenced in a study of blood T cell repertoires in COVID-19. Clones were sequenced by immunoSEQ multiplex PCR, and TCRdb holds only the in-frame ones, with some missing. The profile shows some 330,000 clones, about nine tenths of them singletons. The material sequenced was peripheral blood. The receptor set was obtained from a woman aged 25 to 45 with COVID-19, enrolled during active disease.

CDR3 coding DNA: TGTGCCAGCGGCGGACAGGGGACAGAGACCCAGTACTTC. Its translation is CASGGQGTETQYF. The V gene is TRBV7-9, the J gene TRBJ2-5; 9 positions agree with TRBD1. Germline V gives CDR1 SEHNR, CDR2 FQNEAQ (reference sequence). The CDR3 contains 13 residues. The trim removed 8 bases at V and 4 bases at J, leaving 5 bases unmatched.

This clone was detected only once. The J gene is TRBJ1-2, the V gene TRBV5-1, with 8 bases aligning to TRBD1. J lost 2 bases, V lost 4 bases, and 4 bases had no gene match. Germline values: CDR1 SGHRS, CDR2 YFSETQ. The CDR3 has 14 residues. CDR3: CASSRGQANYGYTF. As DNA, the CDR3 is TGCGCCAGCAGCCGGGGACAGGCGAACTATGGCTACACCTTC.